This TCR beta chain comes out of a study of blood T cell repertoires in COVID-19. Looking at the study overall: The United States, Italy and Spain provided the acute and convalescent COVID-19 samples. Sources were T cells, B-cell-depleted T cells, or PBMCs; the material itself was cDNA or gDNA.

This table comes from immunoSEQ multiplex PCR, and its TCRdb copy is limited to in-frame clones, with some not included. The sample records roughly 100,000 clones, more than 80% being singletons. Patients in Seattle were enrolled during active infection, then followed longitudinally. Germline V lookup: CDR1 SQVTM, CDR2 ANQGSEA. The CDR3 is made up of 15 amino acids. V was cut by 0 bases and J by 5 bases, with 16 bases left in between. The sample taken for sequencing was peripheral blood. The sequence was collected from an elderly man with COVID-19, enrolled during active disease. The chain couples TRBV29-1 to TRBJ1-2, with D perhaps matching TRBD1 (6 bases). The CDR3 spells CSVEDLGRGRYGYTF. CDR3 DNA: TGCAGCGTTGAAGATCTTGGCAGGGGAAGGTATGGCTACACCTTC.